This T cell receptor beta chain was identified during a study of blood T cells in healthy people across ages. Study observations and caveats: Diversity of TCR beta per million T cells declined in a roughly linear way with age.

This CDR3 comprises 13 residues. The V end lost 6 bases, the J end lost 6 bases, and 14 bases lay between the germline ends. Notes on this clonotype: Its antigen is unidentified. This sequence may be a read error, since a much larger clone differs from it by one base.

Together with a sample-barcoded 5' primer, a J-beta primer mix was included in a second PCR lasting about 7 to 11 cycles. From the 5' RACE reads, TCRdb called clonotypes with MiXCR, one entry per CDR3 protein. In the table there are around 1,000,000 distinct CDR3 sequences, roughly two fifths of which are singletons. The chain joins TRBV12-3 or TRBV12-4 to TRBJ1-2, with D perhaps TRBD1 (5 bases). This receptor was obtained from a man aged 18 to 30 in good health. The material sequenced was blood. This chain's CDR3 is CASSPGREDGYTF. CDR3 DNA: TGTGCCAGCAGCCCGGGACGGGAGGATGGCTACACCTTC.